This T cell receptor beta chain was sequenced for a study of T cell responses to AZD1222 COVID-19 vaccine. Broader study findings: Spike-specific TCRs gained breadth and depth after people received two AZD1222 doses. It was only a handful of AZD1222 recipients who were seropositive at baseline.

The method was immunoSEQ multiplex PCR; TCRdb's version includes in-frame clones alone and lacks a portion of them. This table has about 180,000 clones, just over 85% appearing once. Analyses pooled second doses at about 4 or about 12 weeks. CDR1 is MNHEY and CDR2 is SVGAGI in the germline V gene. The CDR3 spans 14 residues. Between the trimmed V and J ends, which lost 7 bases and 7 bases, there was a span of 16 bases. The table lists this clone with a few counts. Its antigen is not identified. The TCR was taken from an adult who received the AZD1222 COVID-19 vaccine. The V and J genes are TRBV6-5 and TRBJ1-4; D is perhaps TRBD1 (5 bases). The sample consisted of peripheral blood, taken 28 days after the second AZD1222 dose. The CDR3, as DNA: TGTGCCAGCATCGGGGGGACTGATCTTGAAAAACTGTTTTTT. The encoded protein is CASIGGTDLEKLFF.